The 2 T cell receptor beta chains in this list originate from one sample, sequenced in a study of regulatory T cells in long-lasting Graves disease. iRepertoire HTBI primers and Arm-PCR of CDR3 regions built TCR beta libraries. TCRdb analysed the multiplex PCR reads with MiXCR anew, one entry per CDR3 protein. The sample yields 500,000 to 700,000 distinct CDR3 sequences, roughly 15% seen once. Noted time point: newly diagnosed GD, antithyroid drugs for less than 3 months. Following extraction of RNA from PBMCs, that RNA was used to make the TCR library. A further study also used this sample, focusing on T cells in Graves' hyperthyroidism and ophthalmopathy.

This specimen was peripheral blood mononuclear cells (PBMCs), taken at new diagnosis, from a patient treated with antithyroid drugs. Every receptor here comes from a woman in her twenties or thirties with Graves disease.

This clonotype has ten or more counts. The V gene is TRBV12-3 or TRBV12-4, the J gene TRBJ1-1, with D possibly TRBD1 on 5 matching bases. CDR3 length: 14 residues. The V end lost 5 bases, the J end lost 3 bases, and 13 bases lay between the germline ends. The CDR3 loop reads CASSPTTDHTEAFF. DNA for the CDR3: TGTGCCAGCAGTCCCACGACAGACCACACTGAAGCTTTCTTT.

This clonotype was recorded a few times. CDR3 sequence (DNA): TGTGCCAGCAGCCTTAGCGGGAGACCCTACGAGCAGTACTTC. Translating it yields CASSLSGRPYEQYF. The chain combines TRBV7-9 with TRBJ2-7; the match to TRBD2 covers 9 bases. Trimming at V came to 5 bases and at J to 2 bases, leaving 4 bases not matched to a gene. The CDR3 covers 14 residues. Germline loops: CDR1 SEHNR, CDR2 FQNEAQ (reference sequence). Variable domain in full (rest from reference TRBV7-9 and TRBJ2-7): DTGVSQNPRHKITKRGQNVTFRCDPISEHNRLYWYRQTLGQGPEFLTYFQNEAQLEKSRLLSDRFSAERPKGSFSTLEIQRTEQGDSAMYLCASSLSGRPYEQYFGPGTRLTVT.